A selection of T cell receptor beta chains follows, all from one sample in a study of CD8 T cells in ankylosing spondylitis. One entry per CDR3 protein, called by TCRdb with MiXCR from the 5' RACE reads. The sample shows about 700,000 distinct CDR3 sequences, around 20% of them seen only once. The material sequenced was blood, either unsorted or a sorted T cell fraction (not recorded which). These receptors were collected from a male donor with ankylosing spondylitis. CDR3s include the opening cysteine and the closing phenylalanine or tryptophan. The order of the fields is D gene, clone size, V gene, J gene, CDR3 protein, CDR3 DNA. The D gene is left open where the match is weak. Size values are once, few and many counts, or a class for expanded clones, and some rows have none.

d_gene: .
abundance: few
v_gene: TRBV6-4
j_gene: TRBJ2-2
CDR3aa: CATSDRDTGELFF
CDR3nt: TGTGCCACCTCGGACAGAGACACCGGGGAGCTGTTTTTT

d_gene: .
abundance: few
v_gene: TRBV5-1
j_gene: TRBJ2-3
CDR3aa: CASSLAAGSGSDTQYF
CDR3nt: TGCGCCAGCAGCTTGGCCGCGGGATCTGGCTCAGATACGCAGTATTTT

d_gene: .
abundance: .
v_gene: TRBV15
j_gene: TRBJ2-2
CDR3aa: CATSRDSLRAGSTGELFF
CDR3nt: TGTGCCACCAGCAGAGATAGTTTAAGGGCAGGATCCACCGGGGAGCTGTTTTTT

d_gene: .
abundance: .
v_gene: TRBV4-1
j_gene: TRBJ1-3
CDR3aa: CASTERGYSGNTIYF
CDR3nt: TGCGCCAGCACCGAAAGGGGTTACTCTGGAAACACCATATATTTT

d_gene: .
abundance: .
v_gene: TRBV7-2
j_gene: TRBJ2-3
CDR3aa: CASSPGHFTDTQYF
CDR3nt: TGTGCCAGCAGCCCAGGACATTTCACAGATACGCAGTATTTT

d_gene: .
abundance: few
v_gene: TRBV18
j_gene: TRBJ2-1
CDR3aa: CASSPSSLSASNEQFF
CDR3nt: TGTGCCAGCTCACCATCCTCCTTATCGGCGTCCAATGAGCAGTTCTTC

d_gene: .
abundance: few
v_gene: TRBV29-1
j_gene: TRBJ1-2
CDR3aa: CSVRQAPNYGYTF
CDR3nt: TGCAGCGTCCGACAGGCCCCGAACTATGGCTACACCTTC

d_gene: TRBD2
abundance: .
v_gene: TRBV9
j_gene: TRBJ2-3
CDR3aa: CASSVSSWTSGSGTDTQYF
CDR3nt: TGTGCCAGCAGCGTAAGCAGTTGGACTAGCGGGTCAGGCACAGATACGCAGTATTTT

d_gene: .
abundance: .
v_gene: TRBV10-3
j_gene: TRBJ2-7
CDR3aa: CAISDPSWESSYEQYF
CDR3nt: TGTGCCATCAGTGACCCCTCGTGGGAGAGCTCCTACGAGCAGTACTTC

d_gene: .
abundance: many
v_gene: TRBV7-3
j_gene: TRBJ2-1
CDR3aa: CASSLRAQRVDEQFF
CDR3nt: TGTGCCAGCAGCTTAAGGGCGCAGAGGGTTGATGAGCAGTTCTTC

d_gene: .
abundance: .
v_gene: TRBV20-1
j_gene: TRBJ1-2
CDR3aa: CSAPRGVSNYGYTF
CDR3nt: TGCAGTGCCCCTCGGGGAGTGAGTAACTATGGCTACACCTTC

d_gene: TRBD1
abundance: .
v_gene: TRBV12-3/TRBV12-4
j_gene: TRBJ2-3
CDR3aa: CASISTGGDTQYF
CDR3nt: TGTGCCAGCATCTCGACAGGGGGAGATACGCAGTATTTT

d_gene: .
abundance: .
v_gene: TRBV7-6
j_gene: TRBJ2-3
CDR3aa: CASSPSSVRADTQYF
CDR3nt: TGTGCCAGCAGCCCCAGTTCCGTCAGGGCAGATACGCAGTATTTT

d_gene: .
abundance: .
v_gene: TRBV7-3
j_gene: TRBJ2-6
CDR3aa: CASSLTGISSGANVLTF
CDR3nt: TGTGCCAGCAGCTTAACGGGAATAAGCTCTGGGGCCAACGTCCTGACTTTC

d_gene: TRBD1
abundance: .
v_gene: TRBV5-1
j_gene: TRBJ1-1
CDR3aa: CASSLEGQGATNTEAFF
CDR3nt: TGCGCCAGCAGCTTGGAGGGACAGGGGGCTACGAACACTGAAGCTTTCTTT

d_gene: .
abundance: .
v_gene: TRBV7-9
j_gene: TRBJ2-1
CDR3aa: CASSLPDEYNEQFF
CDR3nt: TGTGCCAGCAGCTTACCGGACGAATACAATGAGCAGTTCTTC

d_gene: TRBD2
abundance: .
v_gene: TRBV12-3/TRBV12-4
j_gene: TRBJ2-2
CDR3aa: CASSPHPPGSGGTGELFF
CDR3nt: TGTGCCAGCAGTCCCCACCCCCCAGGGAGCGGGGGCACCGGGGAGCTGTTTTTT

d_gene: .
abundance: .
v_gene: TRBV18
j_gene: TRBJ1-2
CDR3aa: CASSPGRGLDGYTF
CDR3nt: TGTGCCAGCTCACCCGGAAGGGGTTTGGATGGCTACACCTTC

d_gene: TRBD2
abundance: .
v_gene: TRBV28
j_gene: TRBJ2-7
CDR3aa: CASSLGGLAVGEQYF
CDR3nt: TGTGCCAGCAGTTTGGGGGGACTAGCGGTGGGGGAGCAGTACTTC

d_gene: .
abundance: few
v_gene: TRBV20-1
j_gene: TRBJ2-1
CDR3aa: CSASGEPNEQFF
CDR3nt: TGCAGTGCTAGCGGGGAGCCCAATGAGCAGTTCTTC

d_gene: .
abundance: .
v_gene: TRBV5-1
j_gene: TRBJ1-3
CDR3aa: CASSFETGGGNTIYF
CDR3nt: TGCGCCAGCAGCTTTGAAACAGGCGGGGGAAACACCATATATTTT

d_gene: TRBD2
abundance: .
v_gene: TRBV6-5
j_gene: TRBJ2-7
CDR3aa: CASSYVSGSFNEQYF
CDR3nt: TGTGCCAGCAGTTACGTTAGCGGGAGTTTTAACGAGCAGTACTTC

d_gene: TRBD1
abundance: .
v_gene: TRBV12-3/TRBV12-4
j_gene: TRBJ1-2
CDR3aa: CASRMDRGYGYTF
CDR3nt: TGTGCCAGCAGGATGGACAGGGGCTATGGCTACACCTTC

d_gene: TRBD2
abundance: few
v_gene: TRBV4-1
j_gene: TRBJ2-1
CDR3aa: CASSQGWTSGNEQFF
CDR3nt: TGCGCCAGCAGCCAAGGGTGGACTAGCGGCAATGAGCAGTTCTTC

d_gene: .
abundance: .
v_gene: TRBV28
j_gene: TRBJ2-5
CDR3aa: CASRFFRDTQETQYF
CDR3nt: TGTGCCAGCAGATTTTTCCGGGACACTCAAGAGACCCAGTACTTC

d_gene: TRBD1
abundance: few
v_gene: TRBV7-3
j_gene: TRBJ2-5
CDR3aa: CASSIRGSETQYF
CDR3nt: TGTGCCAGCAGCATCAGGGGGTCAGAGACCCAGTACTTC

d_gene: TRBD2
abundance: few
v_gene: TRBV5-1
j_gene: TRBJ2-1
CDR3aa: CASSSPAGGGTYNEQFF
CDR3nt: TGCGCCAGCAGCTCCCCCGCGGGAGGCGGGACCTACAATGAGCAGTTCTTC

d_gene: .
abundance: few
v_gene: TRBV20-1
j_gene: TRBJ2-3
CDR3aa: CSASPGFYQGTQYF
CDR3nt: TGCAGTGCCTCCCCAGGGTTTTATCAGGGTACGCAGTATTTT

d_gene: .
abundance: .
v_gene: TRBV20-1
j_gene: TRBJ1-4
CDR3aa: CSAREMGKSTNEKLFF
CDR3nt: TGCAGTGCTAGAGAAATGGGAAAGTCAACTAATGAAAAACTGTTTTTT

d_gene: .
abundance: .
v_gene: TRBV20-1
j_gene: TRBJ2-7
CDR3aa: CSAIESAGPILYEQYF
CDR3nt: TGCAGTGCTATAGAATCTGCGGGACCCATACTCTACGAGCAGTACTTC

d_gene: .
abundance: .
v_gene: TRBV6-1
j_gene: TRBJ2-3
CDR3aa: CASSSILIAGSTDTQYF
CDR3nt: TGTGCCAGCAGCTCAATCCTCATTGCCGGCAGCACAGATACGCAGTATTTT

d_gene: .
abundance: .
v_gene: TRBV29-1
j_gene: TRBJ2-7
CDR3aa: CSVAEAQHYEQYF
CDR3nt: TGCAGCGTTGCGGAGGCACAGCACTACGAGCAGTACTTC

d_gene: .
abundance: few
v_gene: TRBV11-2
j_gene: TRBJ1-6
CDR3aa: CASSLGGRLNNSPLHF
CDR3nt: TGTGCCAGCAGCTTAGGGGGTAGGCTTAATAATTCACCCCTCCACTTT

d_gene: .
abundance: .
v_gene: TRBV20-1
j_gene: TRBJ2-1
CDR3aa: CSANNEQFF
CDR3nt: TGCAGTGCTAACAATGAGCAGTTCTTC

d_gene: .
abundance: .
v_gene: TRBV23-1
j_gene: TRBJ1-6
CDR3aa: CASSQSWRSNSPLHF
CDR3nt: TGCGCCAGCAGTCAATCGTGGCGGTCGAATTCACCCCTCCACTTT

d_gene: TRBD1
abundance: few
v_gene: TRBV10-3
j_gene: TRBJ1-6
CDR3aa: CATRDRVVSLNSPLHF
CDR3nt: TGTGCCACCCGGGACAGGGTTGTGTCGCTTAATTCACCCCTCCACTTT

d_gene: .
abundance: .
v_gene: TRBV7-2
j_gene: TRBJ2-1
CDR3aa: CASSPRGGGSYNEQFF
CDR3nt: TGTGCCAGCAGCCCGAGGGGCGGCGGCTCCTACAATGAGCAGTTCTTC

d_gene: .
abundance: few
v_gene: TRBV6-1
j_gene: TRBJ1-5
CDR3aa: CASRQGRDEYSNQPQHF
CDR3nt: TGTGCCAGCAGGCAGGGGCGGGACGAGTATAGCAATCAGCCCCAGCATTTT

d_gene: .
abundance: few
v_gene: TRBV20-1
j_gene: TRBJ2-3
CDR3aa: CSAQAGVNTDTQYF
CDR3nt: TGCAGTGCCCAGGCAGGGGTTAACACAGATACGCAGTATTTT

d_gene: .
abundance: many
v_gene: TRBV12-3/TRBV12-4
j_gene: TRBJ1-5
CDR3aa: CASSRVGVNQPQHF
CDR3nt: TGTGCCAGCAGCCGGGTAGGGGTCAATCAGCCCCAGCATTTT

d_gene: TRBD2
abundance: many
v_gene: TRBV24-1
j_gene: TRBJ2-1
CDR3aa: CATSGSGTSDLQQFF
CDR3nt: TGTGCCACCAGTGGTTCCGGGACTAGCGATCTTCAGCAGTTCTTC

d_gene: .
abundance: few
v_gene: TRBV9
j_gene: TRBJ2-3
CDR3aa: CASSVRDGQDTQYF
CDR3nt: TGTGCCAGCAGCGTCCGGGACGGGCAAGATACGCAGTATTTT

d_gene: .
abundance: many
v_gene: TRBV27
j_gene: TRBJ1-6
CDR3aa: CASSFSPLGRIGNSPLHF
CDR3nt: TGTGCCAGCAGTTTCTCTCCACTGGGAAGAATCGGTAATTCACCCCTCCACTTT

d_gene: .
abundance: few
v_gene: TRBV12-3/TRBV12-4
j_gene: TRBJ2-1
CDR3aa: CASSFRLMNNEQFF
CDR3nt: TGTGCCAGCAGTTTTAGACTCATGAACAATGAGCAGTTCTTC

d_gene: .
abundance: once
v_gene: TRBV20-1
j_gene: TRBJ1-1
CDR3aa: CSARTPNMNTEAFF
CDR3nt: TGCAGTGCTAGGACCCCAAATATGAACACTGAAGCTTTCTTT

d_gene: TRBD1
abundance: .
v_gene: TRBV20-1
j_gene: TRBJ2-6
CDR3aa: CSARTGGANVLTF
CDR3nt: TGCAGTGCCAGGACAGGCGGGGCCAACGTCCTGACTTTC

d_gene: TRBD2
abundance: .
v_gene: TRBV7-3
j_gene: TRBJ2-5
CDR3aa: CASSPASSGARETQYF
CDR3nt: TGTGCCAGCAGCCCAGCGTCTAGCGGTGCCAGGGAGACCCAGTACTTC

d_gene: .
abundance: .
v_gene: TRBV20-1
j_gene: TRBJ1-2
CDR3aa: CSAKGGGDSYGYTF
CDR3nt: TGCAGTGCCAAGGGGGGGGGCGACTCCTATGGCTACACCTTC

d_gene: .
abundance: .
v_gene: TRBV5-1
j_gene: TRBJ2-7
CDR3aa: CASSRSDSHSYEWYF
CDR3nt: TGCGCCAGCAGCAGATCGGACTCCCACTCCTACGAGTGGTACTTC

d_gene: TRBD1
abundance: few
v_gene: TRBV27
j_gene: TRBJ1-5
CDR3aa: CASRHGTGGQPQHF
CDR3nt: TGTGCCAGCAGACATGGGACAGGGGGACAGCCCCAGCATTTT

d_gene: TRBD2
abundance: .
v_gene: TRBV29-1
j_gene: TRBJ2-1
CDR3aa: CSVVPSASGGYNEQFF
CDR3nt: TGCAGCGTTGTTCCATCGGCTAGCGGGGGTTACAATGAGCAGTTCTTC

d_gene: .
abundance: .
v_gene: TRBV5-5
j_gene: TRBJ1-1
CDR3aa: CASSLNGGYRDTEAFF
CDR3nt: TGTGCCAGCAGCTTGAATGGCGGGTATCGGGACACTGAAGCTTTCTTT

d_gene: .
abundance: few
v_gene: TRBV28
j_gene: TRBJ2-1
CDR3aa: CASIGMDEQFF
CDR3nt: TGTGCCAGCATAGGGATGGATGAGCAGTTCTTC